This T cell receptor beta chain was observed in a study of shared clonotypes between healthy human individuals. For unsorted PBMC, 300 to 350 ng DNA per replicate equaled 32,000 or so T cell genomes. Researchers sequenced unsorted PBMC DNA using ten immunoSEQ deep assay plates. Clones were sequenced by immunoSEQ multiplex PCR, and TCRdb holds only the in-frame ones, with some missing. The data hold about 510,000 clones, with 79% observed a single time. Germline V gene data show CDR1 as GTSNPN and CDR2 as SVGIG (reference sequence). There are 24 residues in the CDR3. The V end was cut by 4 bases, the J end by 0 bases, with 39 bases between.

The clonotype comes from a woman aged 40-49 years in good health. Some clones in this sample may be carry-over from other donors' samples. This chain links TRBV30 with TRBJ2-2; D may be TRBD1 (6 bases). The sample consisted of PBMCs. Written as DNA, the CDR3 is TGTGCCTGGAACCTCGGAACTAGGGCCCACTGGCTAACAGGGCTCCCCGCGAACACCGGGGAGCTGTTTTTT. Translating gives CAWNLGTRAHWLTGLPANTGELFF.